Below are 22 T cell receptor beta chains sequenced from a single sample in a study of blood T cell repertoires in COVID-19. TCRdb's table, derived via immunoSEQ multiplex PCR, lists solely in-frame clones and lacks some. Among 250,000 or so clones listed, about 85% were seen once. The sequenced material came from peripheral blood. The receptors shown here come from a man aged 25 to 40 who had recovered from COVID-19.

This clone occurred a few times. V usage is TRBV5-4 and J usage is TRBJ2-2; TRBD1 matches 11 bases. The CDR3 sequence is 14 residues long. V shed 9 bases and J 4 bases; nucleotides not matched to a gene: 5. Germline CDR1 reads SGHNT; CDR2 reads YYREEE (reference sequence). CDR3 sequence reads: CATPGQGGTGELFF. The CDR3 nucleotides are TGTGCCACCCCGGGACAGGGGGGCACCGGGGAGCTGTTTTTT.

This chain joins TRBV5-5 and TRBJ2-7; 9 bases agree with TRBD1. V lost 2 bases and J lost 3; bases outside the gene matches: 3. The length of the CDR3 is 14 residues. The germline gives CDR1 SGHKS, CDR2 YYEKEE (reference sequence). This CDR3 reads CASSFGTGSYEQYV. CDR3 bases: TGTGCCAGCAGCTTTGGGACAGGGAGCTACGAGCAGTACGTC.

The chain couples TRBV2 to TRBJ2-7; TRBD2 matches at 7 bases. V gave up 6 bases and J gave up 3 bases; unmatched junction bases: 5. CDR1 is SNHLY and CDR2 is FYNNEI in the germline V gene. The CDR3 consists of 13 residues. The CDR3 here is CASRDSGHYEQYV. In DNA form, the CDR3 reads TGTGCCAGCAGAGATAGCGGGCACTACGAGCAGTACGTC.

The chain joins TRBV19 to TRBJ2-1, with 16 bases aligning to TRBD2. The germline CDR1 and CDR2 sequences are LNHDA and SQIVND (reference sequence). Trimming at V came to 3 bases and at J to 8 bases, leaving 10 bases not matched to a gene. The CDR3 runs 18 residues. The DNA of the CDR3 is TGTGCCAGTAGTATGGGACTAGCGGGGGGGAGATTTTACGATGAGCAGTTCTTC. It codes for CASSMGLAGGRFYDEQFF.

The chain is built from TRBV9 and TRBJ1-3; D is unclear. V lost 0 bases, J lost 0 bases, and 16 bases lay in between. This CDR3 spans 18 amino acids. CDR1 SGDLS and CDR2 YYNGEE come from the germline V gene. This CDR3 reads CASSVAPQVAHSGNTIYF. CDR3 nucleotides: TGTGCCAGCAGCGTAGCCCCACAAGTGGCACACTCTGGAAACACCATATATTTT.

In the case of this clone: Other nucleotide sequences in the sample specify the same CDR3. V and J are TRBV7-7 and TRBJ2-1, with a tentative D call TRBD2 (6 bases). V dropped 4 bases and J dropped 2 bases, with 12 bases sitting between them. The CDR3 consists of 15 residues. Germline lookup yields CDR1 SSHAT and CDR2 FNYEAQ (reference sequence). CDR3 in DNA: TGTGCCAGCAGCTCGCTCGGAGGGACCTACAATGAGCAGTTCTTC. Translated: CASSSLGGTYNEQFF.

The gene calls are TRBV5-3 and TRBJ1-1; the D gene is possibly TRBD1 (5 bases). TRBV5-3 is treated as an ORF (open reading frame) with a function not yet certain. The CDR3 contains 13 residues. Trimming removed 1 base from V and 10 bases from J, with 14 bases in between. CDR3 in amino acids: CARSLWAGRVAFF. The CDR3 DNA sequence: TGTGCCAGAAGCTTGTGGGCCGGCAGGGTAGCTTTCTTT.

The rearrangement links TRBV11-1 to TRBJ2-2, with TRBD1 as a possible D gene (6 bases). With 1 base removed from V and 13 bases from J, the gap between germline ends came to 10 bases. There are 12 residues in the CDR3. The V gene's germline CDR1 is SGHAT and CDR2 FQDESV (reference sequence). The CDR3 protein is CASSLGTGPLFF. CDR3 nucleotide sequence: TGTGCCAGCAGCTTAGGAACAGGGCCGCTGTTTTTT. The whole variable domain, remainder taken from reference TRBV11-1 and TRBJ2-2, is EAEVAQSPRYKITEKSQAVAFWCDPISGHATLYWYRQILGQGPELLVQFQDESVVDDSQLPKDRFSAERLKGVDSTLKIQPAELGDSAMYLCASSLGTGPLFFGEGSRLTVL.

CDR3 amino acids: CASSSAPGGGSPLHF. The CDR3 bases are TGTGCCAGCAGTTCAGCTCCCGGAGGAGGCTCACCCCTCCACTTT. This rearrangement joins TRBV28 to TRBJ1-6; no clear D gene. CDR1 is MDHEN and CDR2 is SYDVKM in the germline V gene. V was cut by 4 bases and J by 10 bases, with 17 bases left in between. This CDR3 region has 15 residues.

This clone showed up many times. The CDR3, as DNA: TGTGCCAGCAGCTTATGCAGGTCAGGGAGGGTATATAGCAATCAGCCCCAGCATTTT. It encodes CASSLCRSGRVYSNQPQHF. This rearrangement joins TRBV7-2 to TRBJ1-5; TRBD1 is a possible D gene (5 bases). Trimming removed 2 bases from V and 0 bases from J, with 20 bases in between. The CDR3 consists of 19 residues. Germline V gene lookup returns CDR1 SGHTA and CDR2 FQGNSA.

A remark on this clone: The same CDR3 arises from other DNA sequences in this sample as well. This rearrangement joins TRBV29-1 to TRBJ1-5; D is unresolved. V lost 4 bases and J 0 bases, leaving 7 bases between the germline ends. CDR3 length: 13 residues. Germline CDR1 reads SQVTM; CDR2 reads ANQGSEA. DNA of the CDR3: TGCAGCGTTGCGGAGAATAGCAATCAGCCCCAGCATTTT. Translating gives CSVAENSNQPQHF.

The gene calls are TRBV18 and TRBJ2-3; 9 bases align to TRBD1. V gave up 3 bases and J gave up 8 bases; unmatched junction bases: 6. The CDR3 has 14 amino acids. The germline CDR1 and CDR2 sequences are KGHSH and LQKENI. CDR3 region: CASSPPSDRGTQYF. The CDR3 nucleotides are TGTGCCAGCTCACCGCCATCGGACAGGGGTACGCAGTATTTT.

V usage is TRBV7-9 and J usage is TRBJ1-1; 9 nucleotides match TRBD1. V shed 4 bases and J 4 bases; nucleotides not matched to a gene: 4. Germline-derived CDR1 and CDR2 are SEHNR and FQNEAQ (reference sequence). This CDR3 has 14 residues. The CDR3 reads CASSSRTGVTEAFF. Written as DNA, the CDR3 is TGTGCCAGCAGCTCCCGGACAGGGGTCACTGAAGCTTTCTTT.

This clone appeared a single time. The chain employs TRBV7-8 and TRBJ2-7; no firm D call. CDR1 and CDR2 (germline): SGHVS, FQNEAQ. CDR3 length equals 16 residues. Trimming shortened V by 8 bases and J by 2 bases, and 22 bases separated the two germline ends. The CDR3 region is CASGQMFGRPTYEQYF. For the CDR3, the DNA is TGTGCCAGCGGCCAAATGTTCGGCAGGCCCACCTACGAGCAGTACTTC.

This chain uses TRBV12-3 or TRBV12-4 with TRBJ2-7; D not certain. The CDR3 loop spans 12 amino acids. The germline V and J ends were trimmed by 2 bases and 4 bases, with 6 bases remaining between them. The CDR3 sequence is CASSLIEYEQYF. DNA of the CDR3: TGTGCCAGCAGTTTAATCGAGTACGAGCAGTACTTC.

This chain connects TRBV13 to TRBJ1-1; 10 bases are a match to TRBD1. V was clipped by 0 bases and J by 6 bases; unmatched bases: 4. Germline CDR1 and CDR2: PRHDT and FYEKMQ (reference sequence). The CDR3 consists of 15 residues. Here the CDR3 reads CASSLGKTGGPEAFF. The CDR3 nucleotides are TGTGCCAGCAGCTTAGGAAAGACAGGGGGCCCTGAAGCTTTCTTT.

As DNA, the CDR3 is TGTGCCAGCAGCCCAGCCCCGGGATCGATGAACACTGAAGCTTTCTTT. It is translated as CASSPAPGSMNTEAFF. The chain combines TRBV9 with TRBJ1-1; no clear D gene. The CDR3 covers 16 residues. Trimming shortened V by 4 bases and J by 0 bases, and 16 bases separated the two germline ends. From germline, CDR1 is SGDLS and CDR2 YYNGEE.

This clone appeared a few times. V is TRBV6-2 or TRBV6-3 and J is TRBJ1-5; 8 bases are shared with TRBD1. The CDR3 covers 14 residues. Germline trimming cut 5 bases from V and 3 bases from J; bases unmatched to any gene: 3. Germline CDR1 is MNHEY and CDR2 is SVGEGT. In nucleotides, the CDR3 is TGTGCCAGCAGTCCGACAGGGGCCAATCAGCCCCAGCATTTT. It encodes CASSPTGANQPQHF.

In nucleotides, the CDR3 is TGTGCCAGTAGTATAAGGGCTAGCGGAGAACAAGAGACCCAGTACTTC. Amino acids: CASSIRASGEQETQYF. The J gene is TRBJ2-5, the V gene TRBV19; 7 bases match TRBD2. V lost 2 bases to trimming and J lost 2 bases; unmatched junction nucleotides: 8. The germline V gene has CDR1 LNHDA and CDR2 SQIVND (reference sequence). CDR3 size: 16 residues.

This clone has just one count. The chain uses TRBV12-3 or TRBV12-4 and TRBJ1-1, with TRBD1 as a possible D gene (6 bases). The CDR3 extends over 13 amino acids. V was cut by 6 bases and J by 3 bases, with 11 bases left in between. The CDR3 DNA follows: TGTGCCAGCAGACCGGACAGATACACTGAAGCTTTCTTT. It translates to CASRPDRYTEAFF.

This chain joins TRBV10-3 and TRBJ2-7; possible D gene TRBD1, 6 bases. The CDR3 spans 12 residues. Germline lookup yields CDR1 ENHRY and CDR2 SYGVKD. Trimming removed 5 bases from V and 6 bases from J, with 11 bases in between. The CDR3, as DNA: TGTGCCATCAGTCCAACAGGGTTCGAGCAGTACGTC. Its protein is CAISPTGFEQYV.

Ten or more counts support this clone. The gene calls are TRBV2 and TRBJ2-6, with 10 bases identical to TRBD1. Germline trimming cut 8 bases from V and 2 bases from J; bases unmatched to any gene: 9. Germline V gives CDR1 SNHLY, CDR2 FYNNEI. CDR3 length equals 17 residues. The CDR3 nucleotides are TGTGCCAGCCGAGGGGGGACAGGGGTACCTGGGGCCAACGTCCTGACTTTC. This sequence encodes CASRGGTGVPGANVLTF.